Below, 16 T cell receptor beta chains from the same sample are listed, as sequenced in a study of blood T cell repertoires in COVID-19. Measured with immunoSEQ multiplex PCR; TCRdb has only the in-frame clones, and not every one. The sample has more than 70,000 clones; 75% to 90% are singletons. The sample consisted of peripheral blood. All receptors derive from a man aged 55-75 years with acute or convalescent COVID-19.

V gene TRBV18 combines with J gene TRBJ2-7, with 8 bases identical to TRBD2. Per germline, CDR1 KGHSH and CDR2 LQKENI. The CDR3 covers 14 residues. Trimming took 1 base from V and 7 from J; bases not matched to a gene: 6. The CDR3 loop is CASSPRAGGPEQYF. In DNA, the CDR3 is TGTGCCAGCTCACCACGGGCGGGGGGACCTGAGCAGTACTTC.

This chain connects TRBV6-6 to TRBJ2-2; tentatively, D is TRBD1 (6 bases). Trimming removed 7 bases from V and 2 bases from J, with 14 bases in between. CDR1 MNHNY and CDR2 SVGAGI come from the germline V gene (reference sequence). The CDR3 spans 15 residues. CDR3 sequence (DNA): TGTGCCAGCACTACAACAGGGATAAACACCGGGGAGCTGTTTTTT. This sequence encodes CASTTTGINTGELFF.

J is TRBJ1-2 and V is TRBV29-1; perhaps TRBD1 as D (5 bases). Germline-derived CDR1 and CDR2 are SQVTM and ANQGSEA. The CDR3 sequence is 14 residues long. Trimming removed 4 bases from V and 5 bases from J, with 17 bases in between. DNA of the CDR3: TGCAGCGTTGGAACCGGGACTGAGAGATATGGCTACACCTTC. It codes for CSVGTGTERYGYTF.

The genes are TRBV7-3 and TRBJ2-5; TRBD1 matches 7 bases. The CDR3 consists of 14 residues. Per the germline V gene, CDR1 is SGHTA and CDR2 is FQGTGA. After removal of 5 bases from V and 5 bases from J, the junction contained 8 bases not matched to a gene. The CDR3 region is CASSPYRGSETQYF. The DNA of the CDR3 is TGTGCCAGCAGCCCGTACAGGGGATCTGAGACCCAGTACTTC.

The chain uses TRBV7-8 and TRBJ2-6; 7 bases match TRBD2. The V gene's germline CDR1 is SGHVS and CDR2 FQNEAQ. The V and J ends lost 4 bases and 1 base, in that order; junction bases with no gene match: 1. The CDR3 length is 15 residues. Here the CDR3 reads CASSSGGSGANVLTF. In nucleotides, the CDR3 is TGTGCCAGCAGCTCGGGGGGATCTGGGGCCAACGTCCTGACTTTC. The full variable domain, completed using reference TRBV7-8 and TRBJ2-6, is GAGVSQSPRYKVAKRGQDVALRCDPISGHVSLFWYQQALGQGPEFLTYFQNEAQLDKSGLPSDRFFAERPEGSVSTLKIQRTQQEDSAVYLCASSSGGSGANVLTFGAGSRLTVL.

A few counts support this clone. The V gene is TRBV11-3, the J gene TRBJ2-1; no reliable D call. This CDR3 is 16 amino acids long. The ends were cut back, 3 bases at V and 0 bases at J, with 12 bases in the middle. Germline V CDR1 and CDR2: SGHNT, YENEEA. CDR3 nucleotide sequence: TGTGCCAGCAGCTTCGGCGGAGAGGCCTCCTACAATGAGCAGTTCTTC. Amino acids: CASSFGGEASYNEQFF.

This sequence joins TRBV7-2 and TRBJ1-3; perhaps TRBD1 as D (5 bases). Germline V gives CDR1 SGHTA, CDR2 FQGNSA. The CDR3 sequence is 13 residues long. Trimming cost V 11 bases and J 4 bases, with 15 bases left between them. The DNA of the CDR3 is TGTGCCTCAGCTATGGGGCAAGGAAACACCATATATTTT. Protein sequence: CASAMGQGNTIYF. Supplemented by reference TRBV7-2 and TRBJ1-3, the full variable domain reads GAGVSQSPSNKVTEKGKDVELRCDPISGHTALYWYRQSLGQGLEFLIYFQGNSAPDKSGLPSDRFSAERTGGSVSTLTIQRTQQEDSAVYLCASAMGQGNTIYFGEGSWLTVV.

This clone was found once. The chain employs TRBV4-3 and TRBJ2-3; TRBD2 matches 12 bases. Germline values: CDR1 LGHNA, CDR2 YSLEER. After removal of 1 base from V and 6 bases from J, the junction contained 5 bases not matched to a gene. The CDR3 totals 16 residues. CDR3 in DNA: TGCGCCAGCAGCCAAGCGACTAGCGGGGGTATGGATACGCAGTATTTT. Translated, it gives CASSQATSGGMDTQYF.

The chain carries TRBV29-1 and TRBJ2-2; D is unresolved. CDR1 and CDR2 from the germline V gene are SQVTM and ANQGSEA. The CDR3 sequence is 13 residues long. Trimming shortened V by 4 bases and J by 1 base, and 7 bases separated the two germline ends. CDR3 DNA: TGCAGCGTTGCTGCGAGGAACACCGGGGAGCTGTTTTTT. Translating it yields CSVAARNTGELFF.

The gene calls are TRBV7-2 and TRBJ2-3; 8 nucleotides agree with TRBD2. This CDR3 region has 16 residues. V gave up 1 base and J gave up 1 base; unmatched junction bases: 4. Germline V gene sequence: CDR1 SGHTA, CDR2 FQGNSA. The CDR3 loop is CASSLGIGGGTDTQYF. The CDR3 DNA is TGTGCCAGCAGCTTAGGAATCGGGGGGGGCACAGATACGCAGTATTTT.

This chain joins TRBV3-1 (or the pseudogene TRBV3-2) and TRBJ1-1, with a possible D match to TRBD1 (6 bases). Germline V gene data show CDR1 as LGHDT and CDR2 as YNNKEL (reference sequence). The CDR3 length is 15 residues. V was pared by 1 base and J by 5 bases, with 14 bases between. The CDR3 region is CASSQGGGARTEAFF. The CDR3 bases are TGTGCCAGCAGCCAAGGAGGGGGGGCCCGAACTGAAGCTTTCTTT.

CDR3 sequence: CATSDYKDSPQIGNTEAFF. CDR3 DNA sequence: TGTGCCACCAGTGATTACAAGGACAGCCCTCAAATCGGGAACACTGAAGCTTTCTTT. The chain employs TRBV24-1 and TRBJ1-1, with D tentatively TRBD1 (6 bases). Germline V CDR1 and CDR2: KGHDR, SFDVKD. This CDR3 is built from 19 residues. V was trimmed by 2 bases and J by 1 base, leaving 22 bases between them.

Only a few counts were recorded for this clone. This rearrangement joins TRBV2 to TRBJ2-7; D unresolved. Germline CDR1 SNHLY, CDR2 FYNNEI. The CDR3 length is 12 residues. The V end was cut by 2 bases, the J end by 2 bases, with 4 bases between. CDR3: CASSEQAYEQYF. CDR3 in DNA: TGTGCCAGCAGTGAACAGGCCTACGAGCAGTACTTC.

CDR3 in DNA: TGTGCCAGCAGCCAAGCAGGGGGCAATGAAAAACTGTTTTTT. Its protein is CASSQAGGNEKLFF. V and J are TRBV3-1 (or the pseudogene TRBV3-2) and TRBJ1-4; 8 bases are shared with TRBD1. Germline CDR1 and CDR2: LGHDT and YNNKEL (reference sequence). This CDR3 has 14 amino acids. V shed 1 base and J 5 bases; nucleotides not matched to a gene: 0.

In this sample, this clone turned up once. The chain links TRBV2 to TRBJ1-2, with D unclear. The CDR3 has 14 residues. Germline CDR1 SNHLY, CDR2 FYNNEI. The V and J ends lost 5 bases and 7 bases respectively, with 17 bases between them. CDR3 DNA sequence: TGTGCCAGCAGTTCGGTGGTCCCTGCGGGTGGCTACACCTTC. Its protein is CASSSVVPAGGYTF.

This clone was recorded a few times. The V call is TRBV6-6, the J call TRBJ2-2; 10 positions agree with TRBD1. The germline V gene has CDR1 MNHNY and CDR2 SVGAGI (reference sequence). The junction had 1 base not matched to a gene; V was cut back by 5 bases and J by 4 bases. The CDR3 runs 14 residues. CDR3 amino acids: CASSRTGGTGELFF. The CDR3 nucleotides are TGTGCCAGCAGTCGGACAGGGGGCACCGGGGAGCTGTTTTTT.